Listed below are T cell receptor beta chains from one sample, sequenced in a study of Ad26.COV2.S vaccination and SARS-CoV-2 variants. Using immunoSEQ multiplex PCR, the repertoire was profiled, and TCRdb retains in-frame clones only, with some absent. The profile shows 300,000 to 450,000 clones, 85% of them singletons. Sequencing was performed on peripheral blood, taken in a trial of Ad26.COV2.S vaccine versus placebo. The receptors here all came from a person between 18 and 59 years old who received the Ad26.COV2.S COVID-19 vaccine or a placebo. Both conserved end residues are part of each CDR3. A D gene is named only where the DNA matches it firmly. Expanded clones are given a class, and other clones once, few, many or no size at all.

d_call: .
v_call: TRBV29-1
clone_size: .
j_call: TRBJ1-1
cdr3_nt: TGCAGCGTTGACTGGGACACTGAAGCTTTCTTT
cdr3_aa: CSVDWDTEAFF

d_call: .
v_call: TRBV6-6
clone_size: .
j_call: TRBJ2-7
cdr3_nt: TGTGCCAGCAGTACCCCCGCGCGTTCCTACGAGCAGTACTTC
cdr3_aa: CASSTPARSYEQYF

d_call: TRBD1
v_call: TRBV7-9
clone_size: .
j_call: TRBJ2-1
cdr3_nt: TGTGCCAGCAGCCGGACAGGCCAATTCGGCAATGAGCAGTTCTTC
cdr3_aa: CASSRTGQFGNEQFF

d_call: .
v_call: TRBV28
clone_size: .
j_call: TRBJ2-2
cdr3_nt: TGTGCCAGCAGCTCCCCGACGGGACAAGACACCGGGGAGCTGTTTTTT
cdr3_aa: CASSSPTGQDTGELFF

d_call: .
v_call: TRBV12-3/TRBV12-4
clone_size: .
j_call: TRBJ1-1
cdr3_nt: TGTGCCAGCCGGACAGCTAACACTGAAGCTTTCTTT
cdr3_aa: CASRTANTEAFF

d_call: .
v_call: TRBV9
clone_size: .
j_call: TRBJ1-4
cdr3_nt: TGTGCCAGCAGCGTCACACAGGGTTGGAGTGAAAAACTGTTTTTT
cdr3_aa: CASSVTQGWSEKLFF

d_call: .
v_call: TRBV28
clone_size: .
j_call: TRBJ2-1
cdr3_nt: TGTGCCAGCACGACTCCGTCGTGGAACAATGAGCAGTTCTTC
cdr3_aa: CASTTPSWNNEQFF

d_call: .
v_call: TRBV30
clone_size: once
j_call: TRBJ2-2
cdr3_nt: TGTGCCTGGAGTGATGGGAGCCTAGGAGAGTACACCGGGGAGCTGTTTTTT
cdr3_aa: CAWSDGSLGEYTGELFF

d_call: TRBD2
v_call: TRBV7-2
clone_size: .
j_call: TRBJ2-3
cdr3_nt: TGTGCCAGCAGCTTGACGACTAGCGGGGGGGATACGCAGTATTTT
cdr3_aa: CASSLTTSGGDTQYF

d_call: .
v_call: TRBV28
clone_size: once
j_call: TRBJ2-7
cdr3_nt: TGTGCCAGCCGAGGAGCGACCGAGAGCTCCTACGAGCAGTACTTC
cdr3_aa: CASRGATESSYEQYF

d_call: .
v_call: TRBV6-5
clone_size: .
j_call: TRBJ2-3
cdr3_nt: TGTGCCAGCAGCCAAGGGGTGGCAGATACGCAGTATTTT
cdr3_aa: CASSQGVADTQYF

d_call: TRBD1
v_call: TRBV6-4
clone_size: .
j_call: TRBJ2-5
cdr3_nt: TGTGCCAGCAGTCCGGGACAGGGGGCAGAGACCCAGTACTTC
cdr3_aa: CASSPGQGAETQYF

d_call: TRBD1
v_call: TRBV6-1
clone_size: .
j_call: TRBJ1-6
cdr3_nt: TGTGCCAGCACCAGACAGGGAGAGGGATCACCCCTCCACTTT
cdr3_aa: CASTRQGEGSPLHF

d_call: TRBD1
v_call: TRBV7-9
clone_size: .
j_call: TRBJ2-5
cdr3_nt: TGTGCCAGCAGCCAGCAGGAGACAGGGATGGAGACCCAGTACTTC
cdr3_aa: CASSQQETGMETQYF

d_call: TRBD2
v_call: TRBV30
clone_size: .
j_call: TRBJ2-5
cdr3_nt: TGTGCCTGGACCCGACTAGCGGGGGGGCCAGAGACCCAGTACTTC
cdr3_aa: CAWTRLAGGPETQYF

d_call: .
v_call: TRBV7-2
clone_size: .
j_call: TRBJ2-3
cdr3_nt: TGTGCCAGCAGCTTATGGGACCCAGGCACAGATACGCAGTATTTT
cdr3_aa: CASSLWDPGTDTQYF

d_call: TRBD1
v_call: TRBV6-5
clone_size: .
j_call: TRBJ1-2
cdr3_nt: TGTGCCAGCAGTTTAGCAGGGGGTAACTATGGCTACACCTTC
cdr3_aa: CASSLAGGNYGYTF

d_call: .
v_call: TRBV6-6
clone_size: once
j_call: TRBJ2-5
cdr3_nt: TGTGCCAGCAGTTACTTGGCGGAGGAGACCCAGTACTTC
cdr3_aa: CASSYLAEETQYF

d_call: .
v_call: TRBV2
clone_size: .
j_call: TRBJ2-7
cdr3_nt: TGTGCCAGCAGTGCATACAGCGAGGAGCAGTACTTC
cdr3_aa: CASSAYSEEQYF

d_call: .
v_call: TRBV2
clone_size: .
j_call: TRBJ1-5
cdr3_nt: TGTGCCAGCAGTGAAACTCCCCCCTCCGGGGATCAGCCCCAGCATTTT
cdr3_aa: CASSETPPSGDQPQHF

d_call: .
v_call: TRBV5-7
clone_size: .
j_call: TRBJ2-3
cdr3_nt: TGTGCCAGCAGCTATCCGTTAAGCGGACGAAAGGCAGATACGCAGTATTTT
cdr3_aa: CASSYPLSGRKADTQYF

d_call: TRBD1
v_call: TRBV27
clone_size: .
j_call: TRBJ1-5
cdr3_nt: TGTGCCAGCAGTTTAAGTTACCGGGACAGGGGGCTTAACAATCAGCCCCAGCATTTT
cdr3_aa: CASSLSYRDRGLNNQPQHF

d_call: .
v_call: TRBV11-3
clone_size: .
j_call: TRBJ2-7
cdr3_nt: TGTGCCAGCAGCTTTAAAGGGACCTACGAGCAGTACTTC
cdr3_aa: CASSFKGTYEQYF

d_call: TRBD2
v_call: TRBV6-5
clone_size: few
j_call: TRBJ2-1
cdr3_nt: TGTGCCAGCAGTTCAGTCGCGGGAGACTCCTACAATGAGCAGTTCTTC
cdr3_aa: CASSSVAGDSYNEQFF

d_call: .
v_call: TRBV19
clone_size: .
j_call: TRBJ1-6
cdr3_nt: TGTGCCAGTAGTGGCAGGGTTGGTTCACCCCTCCACTTT
cdr3_aa: CASSGRVGSPLHF

d_call: .
v_call: TRBV28
clone_size: .
j_call: TRBJ2-5
cdr3_nt: TGTACCACTAGTTCGGGGTCTCAAGAGACCCAGTACTTC
cdr3_aa: CTTSSGSQETQYF

d_call: TRBD2
v_call: TRBV5-4
clone_size: .
j_call: TRBJ2-3
cdr3_nt: TGTGCCAGCAGCTTGGTGCGGGGGGGCCAAGATACGCAGTATTTT
cdr3_aa: CASSLVRGGQDTQYF

d_call: TRBD1
v_call: TRBV6-5
clone_size: once
j_call: TRBJ2-7
cdr3_nt: TGTGCCAGCAGGAGGGGGGACAGGGGGCACGAGCAGTACTTC
cdr3_aa: CASRRGDRGHEQYF

d_call: TRBD2
v_call: TRBV18
clone_size: few
j_call: TRBJ2-2
cdr3_nt: TGTGCCAGCTCGGCTCTAGCGGTGAACACCGGGGAGCTGTTTTTT
cdr3_aa: CASSALAVNTGELFF

d_call: TRBD2
v_call: TRBV10-1
clone_size: .
j_call: TRBJ2-1
cdr3_nt: TGCGCCAGCAGTGGTCTAGCGGAAGACAATGAGCAGTTCTTC
cdr3_aa: CASSGLAEDNEQFF

d_call: TRBD1
v_call: TRBV5-6
clone_size: .
j_call: TRBJ2-7
cdr3_nt: TGTGCCAGCAGCACCATGACAGGGATGAACACCTACGAGCAGTACTTC
cdr3_aa: CASSTMTGMNTYEQYF

d_call: .
v_call: TRBV7-2
clone_size: .
j_call: TRBJ1-5
cdr3_nt: TGTGCCAGCAGCTTATCAGGAGTTCAGCCCCAGCATTTT
cdr3_aa: CASSLSGVQPQHF

d_call: TRBD2
v_call: TRBV19
clone_size: .
j_call: TRBJ2-4
cdr3_nt: TGTGCCAGTAGTATCCCTCCTGGGAGCGGGGGGGCCTTAACCAAAAACATTCAGTACTTC
cdr3_aa: CASSIPPGSGGALTKNIQYF

d_call: .
v_call: TRBV18
clone_size: .
j_call: TRBJ2-1
cdr3_nt: TGTGCCAGCTCACCGACACGCACCTACAATGAGCAGTTCTTC
cdr3_aa: CASSPTRTYNEQFF

d_call: TRBD2
v_call: TRBV3-1/TRBV3-2
clone_size: .
j_call: TRBJ2-5
cdr3_nt: TGTGCCAGCAGCCAACGGGTGGCGGGGGGGGTGAAGACCCAGTACTTC
cdr3_aa: CASSQRVAGGVKTQYF

d_call: TRBD2
v_call: TRBV29-1
clone_size: few
j_call: TRBJ2-1
cdr3_nt: TGCAGCGTTGGACTAGCGGGGGAGTTCTTC
cdr3_aa: CSVGLAGEFF

d_call: .
v_call: TRBV3-1/TRBV3-2
clone_size: .
j_call: TRBJ1-2
cdr3_nt: TGTGCCAGCAGCCAAGTCCCGGACGGGTATGGCTACACCTTC
cdr3_aa: CASSQVPDGYGYTF

d_call: .
v_call: TRBV30
clone_size: few
j_call: TRBJ2-2
cdr3_nt: TGTGCCTGGAGTGTACTGGGATTAGACACCGGGGAGCTGTTTTTT
cdr3_aa: CAWSVLGLDTGELFF

d_call: TRBD1
v_call: TRBV4-1
clone_size: .
j_call: TRBJ2-7
cdr3_nt: TGCGCCAGCAGCCAAGTCGGCAGGGGGCGGTACGAGCAGTACTTC
cdr3_aa: CASSQVGRGRYEQYF

d_call: TRBD1
v_call: TRBV7-6
clone_size: .
j_call: TRBJ2-7
cdr3_nt: TGTGCCAGCAGCTTGGCCCCCCTACAGGGCCAGGGGGACTACGAGCAGTACTTC
cdr3_aa: CASSLAPLQGQGDYEQYF

d_call: TRBD1
v_call: TRBV6-5
clone_size: .
j_call: TRBJ1-2
cdr3_nt: TGTGCCAGCAGAGCGGACAGGGGTAGAGGCTACACCTTC
cdr3_aa: CASRADRGRGYTF

d_call: .
v_call: TRBV19
clone_size: .
j_call: TRBJ1-5
cdr3_nt: TGTGCCAGTAGTTTAATGGAGTTCACATTAAATCAGCCCCAGCATTTT
cdr3_aa: CASSLMEFTLNQPQHF

d_call: .
v_call: TRBV14
clone_size: .
j_call: TRBJ1-5
cdr3_nt: TGTGCCAGCAGCCTGACGACTGACGTCGATCAGCCCCAGCATTTT
cdr3_aa: CASSLTTDVDQPQHF

d_call: TRBD1
v_call: TRBV5-1
clone_size: .
j_call: TRBJ2-7
cdr3_nt: TGCGCCAGCAGCTACCCCGGACAGGGAGAGTACGAGCAGTACTTC
cdr3_aa: CASSYPGQGEYEQYF

d_call: .
v_call: TRBV5-5
clone_size: .
j_call: TRBJ2-3
cdr3_nt: TGTGCCAGCAGCTGGACACTAGGCAGCACAGATACGCAGTATTTT
cdr3_aa: CASSWTLGSTDTQYF

d_call: .
v_call: TRBV27
clone_size: once
j_call: TRBJ1-1
cdr3_nt: TGTGCCAGCAGGGCCCTGGGGGGCGCAGTGAACACTGAAGCTTTCTTT
cdr3_aa: CASRALGGAVNTEAFF

d_call: TRBD2
v_call: TRBV19
clone_size: .
j_call: TRBJ2-1
cdr3_nt: TGTGCCAGTAGTCGGGGTCCCCTGCGGGGGATCTCCTACAATGAGCAGTTCTTC
cdr3_aa: CASSRGPLRGISYNEQFF

d_call: .
v_call: TRBV3-1/TRBV3-2
clone_size: .
j_call: TRBJ1-6
cdr3_nt: TGTGCCAGCAGCCTAGGGAGTGATTCACCCCTCCACTTT
cdr3_aa: CASSLGSDSPLHF

d_call: TRBD1
v_call: TRBV7-6
clone_size: .
j_call: TRBJ2-3
cdr3_nt: TGTGCCAGCAGCCCTGCCGGACAGGGAATTTGGGCAGATACGCAGTATTTT
cdr3_aa: CASSPAGQGIWADTQYF

d_call: TRBD1
v_call: TRBV7-9
clone_size: .
j_call: TRBJ1-5
cdr3_nt: TGTGCCAGCAGCTTTTGGACAGGTCGGGATCAGCCCCAGCATTTT
cdr3_aa: CASSFWTGRDQPQHF

d_call: TRBD1
v_call: TRBV27
clone_size: .
j_call: TRBJ2-1
cdr3_nt: TGTGCCAGCAGGCGAACAGGGGTATACAATGAGCAGTTCTTC
cdr3_aa: CASRRTGVYNEQFF

d_call: TRBD1
v_call: TRBV7-9
clone_size: .
j_call: TRBJ1-1
cdr3_nt: TGTGCCAGCAGCTTAGGACAGGGGGCGCTTACTGAAGCTTTCTTT
cdr3_aa: CASSLGQGALTEAFF

d_call: .
v_call: TRBV18
clone_size: .
j_call: TRBJ2-7
cdr3_nt: TGTGCCAGCTCACCGGGGGTGAGGAGTTACGAGCAGTACTTC
cdr3_aa: CASSPGVRSYEQYF

d_call: TRBD2
v_call: TRBV3-1/TRBV3-2
clone_size: once
j_call: TRBJ2-1
cdr3_nt: TGTGCCAGCAGCCAAGATCGGACTAGCGGGCCGTACAATGAGCAGTTCTTC
cdr3_aa: CASSQDRTSGPYNEQFF

d_call: .
v_call: TRBV27
clone_size: .
j_call: TRBJ1-2
cdr3_nt: TGTGCCAGCAGTTTCCGACAGACCAACTATGGCTACACCTTC
cdr3_aa: CASSFRQTNYGYTF

d_call: .
v_call: TRBV1
clone_size: .
j_call: TRBJ1-5
cdr3_nt: TGCACCAGCAGTAGCGGACGAGATCAGCCCCAGCATTTT
cdr3_aa: CTSSSGRDQPQHF

d_call: TRBD1
v_call: TRBV5-1
clone_size: once
j_call: TRBJ1-2
cdr3_nt: TGCGCCAGCAGCGAGGGACAGGGAGGGGCCTATGGCTACACCTTC
cdr3_aa: CASSEGQGGAYGYTF

d_call: .
v_call: TRBV14
clone_size: .
j_call: TRBJ1-4
cdr3_nt: TGTGCCAGCAGCTCCTACAGTTTAACTAATGAAAAACTGTTTTTT
cdr3_aa: CASSSYSLTNEKLFF

d_call: TRBD2
v_call: TRBV7-9
clone_size: .
j_call: TRBJ2-1
cdr3_nt: TGTGCCAGCAGCTCGCCCCGGACTAGCGGGAGCGTTGAGCAGTTCTTC
cdr3_aa: CASSSPRTSGSVEQFF